The table lists the clone carrying this T cell receptor beta chain with many counts. Its antigen is still unknown. The sample comes from a study of T cells in Graves' hyperthyroidism and ophthalmopathy. The study, taken as a whole, reports: Expanded thyroid clonotypes (above 0.001) were mostly also found in blood.

Template material for amplifying TCR beta CDR3 regions consisted of RNA transcripts. The HTBI primer set was used in a first-round RT-PCR of the TCR CDR3. TCRdb independently ran MiXCR on the multiplex PCR reads; one entry per CDR3 protein. There are 300,000 to 450,000 distinct CDR3 sequences in the sample; approximately 15% occur only once, and 9.5% to 11% lies in the top ten. Sequencing input: blood. This receptor was identified in a woman aged 55-70 years with Graves' hyperthyroidism.

DNA for the CDR3: TGTGCCTGGAGTTCGACAGGTCGCGAGCAGTACTTC. It yields the protein CAWSSTGREQYF. The chain is built from TRBV30 and TRBJ2-7; the D gene is possibly TRBD1 (6 bases). CDR3 size: 12 residues. Germline lookup yields CDR1 GTSNPN and CDR2 SVGIG (reference sequence). V was pared by 2 bases and J by 6 bases, with 11 bases between.